This T cell receptor (beta chain) came from a study of T cell responses to AZD1222 COVID-19 vaccine. About the study: Second-dose groups at about 4 or about 12 weeks were pooled. General study results and limits: Targets within unmutated variant regions were reportedly found for nearly half of spike-specific TCRs. Spike was spanned by vaccine-associated CD4 TCRs, which were dominant at 160-218 and 743-854.

Libraries were prepared by immunoSEQ multiplex PCR; TCRdb keeps only in-frame clonotypes and omits some of them. Altogether about 110,000 clones are present, about 81% being singletons, with the ten largest covering roughly 4.8%. As concerns this clone: The antigen is undetermined.

This CDR3 has 13 amino acids. Looked up from germline, CDR1 is LGHDT and CDR2 is YNNKEL (reference sequence). With 6 bases removed from V and 5 bases from J, the gap between germline ends came to 13 bases. The chain recombines TRBV3-1 (or the pseudogene TRBV3-2) with TRBJ1-2, with D maybe TRBD1 (5 bases). The sequenced sample was peripheral blood, obtained on day 0 of AZD1222 vaccination. The sequence came from an adult in good health. This chain's CDR3 is CASSRGQKYGYTF. The CDR3 DNA follows: TGTGCCAGCAGTCGGGGCCAGAAATATGGCTACACCTTC.